Included here is one TCR beta chain sequence, with context. Its specificity is not known. This entry is derived from a study of Ad26.COV2.S vaccination and SARS-CoV-2 variants. Study-level information: Trial arm assignment for the donor was COV1001 Ad26.COV2.S.

Regarding treatment: some 20 received Ad26.COV2.S at low or high dose, single or two shots; 5 received placebo; per-sample allocation not given. Sampling took place 63 days after the first vaccine or placebo injection. Vaccination used an Ad26 vector expressing Wuhan-strain SARS-CoV-2 spike. The CDR3 runs 14 residues. Germline V gives CDR1 KGHSH, CDR2 LQKENI. V lost 4 bases to trimming and J lost 5 bases, with 15 bases between them. Whole-study findings and limits: Comparability of non-spike TCR breadth was observed across vaccine and placebo recipients. Reports say spike-specific CD8+ and CD4+ T cell responses covered substantial breadth after vaccination.

The repertoire was sequenced with immunoSEQ multiplex PCR; TCRdb's copy has only in-frame clones and lacks some. The sample lists hundreds of thousands of clones; around 89% were seen once. This clonotype was sampled from a person aged 18 to 65 who received the Ad26.COV2.S COVID-19 vaccine or a placebo. The starting material was peripheral blood, obtained in a trial of Ad26.COV2.S vaccine versus placebo. The chain carries TRBV18 and TRBJ2-7, with TRBD2 as a possible D gene (7 bases). The DNA for the CDR3 is TGTGCCAGCTCACAAACCGCGGGGGCCAACGAGCAGTACTTC. Translating it yields CASSQTAGANEQYF.